This is a list of T cell receptor beta chains from one sample in a study of cytomegalovirus exposure and HLA in healthy donors. Sequencing was performed with immunoSEQ multiplex PCR; in TCRdb, only in-frame clones are kept and a portion is missing. Of 150,000 to 200,000 clones listed, approximately 85% are singletons. Sequencing input: PBMCs. The source of these receptors is a woman aged 45-60 years in good health and CMV-seronegative. Each CDR3 is given with its conserved first and last residue. Fields, in order: D gene, CDR3 length, V gene, J gene, clone size, CDR3 protein, CDR3 DNA. The D gene is left open where the match is weak. Clone size is given for some rows only: seen once, a few or many times, or a class if the clone is expanded.

D gene: NA; CDR3 length: 16; V gene: TRBV27; J gene: TRBJ1-5; clone size: NA; CDR3 protein: CASSLSAGGTGQPQHF; CDR3 DNA: TGTGCCAGCAGTTTATCTGCCGGGGGGACGGGTCAGCCCCAGCATTTT
D gene: NA; CDR3 length: 15; V gene: TRBV28; J gene: TRBJ2-3; clone size: NA; CDR3 protein: CASKLRGWGTDTQYF; CDR3 DNA: TGTGCCAGCAAGTTAAGGGGTTGGGGCACAGATACGCAGTATTTT
D gene: TRBD2; CDR3 length: 16; V gene: TRBV6-5; J gene: TRBJ2-3; clone size: NA; CDR3 protein: CASSSAGGVIPDTQYF; CDR3 DNA: TGTGCCAGCAGTTCAGCGGGAGGTGTTATTCCAGATACGCAGTATTTT
D gene: NA; CDR3 length: 12; V gene: TRBV6-1; J gene: TRBJ1-5; clone size: NA; CDR3 protein: CASSVDYQPQHF; CDR3 DNA: TGTGCCAGCAGTGTTGACTATCAGCCCCAGCATTTT
D gene: NA; CDR3 length: 16; V gene: TRBV10-3; J gene: TRBJ2-3; clone size: NA; CDR3 protein: CAISDQGGGSTDTQYF; CDR3 DNA: TGTGCCATCAGTGATCAGGGCGGAGGGAGCACAGATACGCAGTATTTT
D gene: NA; CDR3 length: 14; V gene: TRBV27; J gene: TRBJ1-4; clone size: NA; CDR3 protein: CASSPGWGGVELFF; CDR3 DNA: TGTGCCAGCAGTCCTGGTTGGGGGGGTGTGGAACTGTTTTTT
D gene: NA; CDR3 length: 15; V gene: TRBV5-1; J gene: TRBJ1-4; clone size: NA; CDR3 protein: CASSLRGPGSEKLFF; CDR3 DNA: TGCGCCAGCAGCCTAAGGGGTCCAGGTAGTGAAAAACTGTTTTTT
D gene: NA; CDR3 length: 16; V gene: TRBV6-6; J gene: TRBJ2-7; clone size: NA; CDR3 protein: CASSYSVKSHSREQYF; CDR3 DNA: TGTGCCAGCAGTTACTCTGTGAAGTCTCACTCTAGGGAGCAGTACTTC
D gene: NA; CDR3 length: 13; V gene: TRBV28; J gene: TRBJ2-7; clone size: NA; CDR3 protein: CAASHPLTYEQYF; CDR3 DNA: TGTGCCGCGTCCCACCCCCTAACCTACGAGCAGTACTTC
D gene: TRBD1; CDR3 length: 12; V gene: TRBV6-5; J gene: TRBJ1-2; clone size: NA; CDR3 protein: CASRQGAKGYTF; CDR3 DNA: TGTGCCAGCAGACAGGGGGCGAAAGGCTACACCTTC
D gene: TRBD1; CDR3 length: 11; V gene: TRBV28; J gene: TRBJ2-1; clone size: NA; CDR3 protein: CASRTGNEQFF; CDR3 DNA: TGTGCCAGCCGGACAGGGAATGAGCAGTTCTTC
D gene: NA; CDR3 length: 14; V gene: TRBV6-5; J gene: TRBJ2-5; clone size: NA; CDR3 protein: CASSYSNRDETQYF; CDR3 DNA: TGTGCCAGCAGTTACTCGAACAGGGATGAGACCCAGTACTTC
D gene: TRBD2; CDR3 length: 16; V gene: TRBV13; J gene: TRBJ2-3; clone size: NA; CDR3 protein: CASSSRREGSTDTQYF; CDR3 DNA: TGTGCCAGCAGTTCAAGGCGGGAGGGGAGCACAGATACGCAGTATTTT
D gene: NA; CDR3 length: 13; V gene: TRBV5-1; J gene: TRBJ1-1; clone size: NA; CDR3 protein: CASSLESPEKAFF; CDR3 DNA: TGCGCCAGCAGCTTGGAATCGCCAGAAAAAGCTTTCTTT
D gene: NA; CDR3 length: 13; V gene: TRBV28; J gene: TRBJ1-1; clone size: NA; CDR3 protein: CASSFSGVTEAFF; CDR3 DNA: TGTGCCAGCAGTTTCTCGGGGGTCACTGAAGCTTTCTTT
D gene: TRBD1; CDR3 length: 16; V gene: TRBV6-6; J gene: TRBJ1-6; clone size: NA; CDR3 protein: CASGSGTGVKNSPLHF; CDR3 DNA: TGTGCCAGCGGATCCGGGACAGGGGTTAAAAATTCACCCCTCCACTTT
D gene: TRBD2; CDR3 length: 13; V gene: TRBV27; J gene: TRBJ2-1; clone size: NA; CDR3 protein: CARSLSGREGRFF; CDR3 DNA: TGTGCCCGCAGTTTATCGGGGCGGGAGGGCCGCTTCTTC
D gene: NA; CDR3 length: 14; V gene: TRBV29-1; J gene: TRBJ1-2; clone size: NA; CDR3 protein: CSVRGGAGRYGYTF; CDR3 DNA: TGCAGCGTTCGAGGGGGGGCAGGGCGCTATGGCTACACCTTC
D gene: NA; CDR3 length: 14; V gene: TRBV10-1; J gene: TRBJ2-3; clone size: NA; CDR3 protein: CASSEPDWLNTQYF; CDR3 DNA: TGCGCCAGCAGTGAGCCGGACTGGTTGAATACGCAGTATTTT
D gene: NA; CDR3 length: 12; V gene: TRBV28; J gene: TRBJ2-1; clone size: NA; CDR3 protein: CASSSVLVEQFF; CDR3 DNA: TGTGCCAGCAGTTCGGTGCTTGTTGAGCAGTTCTTC
D gene: NA; CDR3 length: 15; V gene: TRBV5-1; J gene: TRBJ2-7; clone size: NA; CDR3 protein: CASSLAGTTAYEQYF; CDR3 DNA: TGCGCCAGCAGCTTGGCTGGGACAACCGCCTACGAGCAGTACTTC
D gene: TRBD2; CDR3 length: 14; V gene: TRBV4-3; J gene: TRBJ2-7; clone size: NA; CDR3 protein: CASSPGGLGYEQYF; CDR3 DNA: TGCGCCAGCAGCCCGGGGGGTCTGGGCTACGAGCAGTACTTC
D gene: TRBD1; CDR3 length: 13; V gene: TRBV19; J gene: TRBJ1-2; clone size: NA; CDR3 protein: CASNARGQGAYTF; CDR3 DNA: TGTGCCAGTAATGCCAGGGGGCAAGGGGCCTACACCTTC
D gene: TRBD1; CDR3 length: 12; V gene: TRBV7-9; J gene: TRBJ1-3; clone size: few; CDR3 protein: CASSQTGDTIYF; CDR3 DNA: TGTGCCAGCAGCCAGACAGGGGACACCATATATTTT
D gene: NA; CDR3 length: 13; V gene: TRBV18; J gene: TRBJ1-1; clone size: NA; CDR3 protein: CASSLIKLPEAFF; CDR3 DNA: TGTGCCAGCTCCCTAATTAAACTTCCTGAAGCTTTCTTT
D gene: TRBD1; CDR3 length: 15; V gene: TRBV30; J gene: TRBJ1-4; clone size: NA; CDR3 protein: CAWRYRDSYNEKLFF; CDR3 DNA: TGTGCCTGGAGATACCGGGACAGCTATAATGAAAAACTGTTTTTT
D gene: TRBD1; CDR3 length: 16; V gene: TRBV19; J gene: TRBJ2-7; clone size: once; CDR3 protein: CASSLAGTGSSYEQYF; CDR3 DNA: TGTGCCAGTAGTTTAGCCGGGACAGGGAGCTCCTACGAGCAGTACTTC
D gene: NA; CDR3 length: 14; V gene: TRBV29-1; J gene: TRBJ2-1; clone size: NA; CDR3 protein: CSVEGITYLDEQFF; CDR3 DNA: TGCAGCGTTGAAGGCATCACCTACCTGGATGAGCAGTTCTTC
D gene: NA; CDR3 length: 16; V gene: TRBV7-9; J gene: TRBJ1-4; clone size: NA; CDR3 protein: CASSLTWGGQNEKLFF; CDR3 DNA: TGTGCCAGCAGCCTTACGTGGGGGGGGCAAAATGAAAAACTGTTTTTT
D gene: NA; CDR3 length: 14; V gene: TRBV5-4; J gene: TRBJ2-5; clone size: NA; CDR3 protein: CASSLVSLSETQYF; CDR3 DNA: TGTGCCAGCAGCTTGGTTAGTCTATCGGAGACCCAGTACTTC
D gene: TRBD2; CDR3 length: 14; V gene: TRBV11-2; J gene: TRBJ2-5; clone size: NA; CDR3 protein: CASSVREGRETQYF; CDR3 DNA: TGTGCCAGCAGCGTGAGGGAGGGCCGGGAGACCCAGTACTTC
D gene: NA; CDR3 length: 13; V gene: TRBV6-1; J gene: TRBJ1-2; clone size: NA; CDR3 protein: CASRLQGVYGYTF; CDR3 DNA: TGTGCCAGCAGGTTACAGGGTGTCTATGGCTACACCTTC
D gene: NA; CDR3 length: 11; V gene: TRBV20-1; J gene: TRBJ2-7; clone size: NA; CDR3 protein: CSARDGSEQYF; CDR3 DNA: TGCAGTGCTAGAGATGGCAGCGAGCAGTACTTC
D gene: NA; CDR3 length: 15; V gene: TRBV28; J gene: TRBJ2-7; clone size: NA; CDR3 protein: CASSFNGISSYEQYF; CDR3 DNA: TGTGCCAGCAGTTTCAACGGGATAAGCTCCTACGAGCAGTACTTC
D gene: NA; CDR3 length: 12; V gene: TRBV9; J gene: TRBJ1-2; clone size: NA; CDR3 protein: CASSPGGRGYTF; CDR3 DNA: TGTGCCAGCAGCCCCGGTGGGCGCGGCTACACCTTC
D gene: TRBD2; CDR3 length: 16; V gene: TRBV6-1; J gene: TRBJ2-3; clone size: NA; CDR3 protein: CASSVGRARKSDTQYF; CDR3 DNA: TGTGCCAGCAGTGTGGGGAGGGCGCGGAAGTCAGATACGCAGTATTTT
D gene: NA; CDR3 length: 13; V gene: TRBV5-6; J gene: TRBJ2-5; clone size: NA; CDR3 protein: CASSPDRQETQYF; CDR3 DNA: TGTGCCAGCAGCCCGGACAGACAAGAGACCCAGTACTTC
D gene: NA; CDR3 length: 16; V gene: TRBV6-1; J gene: TRBJ1-1; clone size: NA; CDR3 protein: CASSDFSREGSTEAFF; CDR3 DNA: TGTGCCAGCAGTGATTTCAGTCGGGAGGGGAGTACTGAAGCTTTCTTT
D gene: NA; CDR3 length: 15; V gene: TRBV5-3; J gene: TRBJ2-7; clone size: NA; CDR3 protein: CARTLPTTRGYEQYF; CDR3 DNA: TGTGCCAGAACCCTTCCGACGACCCGGGGGTACGAGCAGTACTTC
D gene: NA; CDR3 length: 12; V gene: TRBV19; J gene: TRBJ2-7; clone size: few; CDR3 protein: CASSNRDYEQYF; CDR3 DNA: TGTGCCAGTAGTAACAGGGACTACGAGCAGTACTTC
D gene: NA; CDR3 length: 16; V gene: TRBV6-5; J gene: TRBJ2-7; clone size: NA; CDR3 protein: CASSYRRTAPFYEQYF; CDR3 DNA: TGTGCCAGCAGTTACCGCCGGACAGCGCCATTCTACGAGCAGTACTTC
D gene: TRBD2; CDR3 length: 12; V gene: TRBV6-5; J gene: TRBJ2-7; clone size: once; CDR3 protein: CASSYWGGEQYF; CDR3 DNA: TGTGCCAGCAGTTACTGGGGGGGCGAGCAGTACTTC
D gene: NA; CDR3 length: 16; V gene: TRBV10-2; J gene: TRBJ2-3; clone size: few; CDR3 protein: CASTRRSRESSDTQYF; CDR3 DNA: TGCGCCAGCACCCGGAGAAGCAGGGAATCCTCAGATACGCAGTATTTT
D gene: NA; CDR3 length: 13; V gene: TRBV28; J gene: TRBJ1-5; clone size: NA; CDR3 protein: CASSTGWTQPQHF; CDR3 DNA: TGTGCCAGCAGTACAGGATGGACCCAGCCCCAGCATTTT
D gene: NA; CDR3 length: 15; V gene: TRBV2; J gene: TRBJ2-3; clone size: NA; CDR3 protein: CASSDTIASTDTQYF; CDR3 DNA: TGTGCCAGCAGCGATACTATAGCTAGCACAGATACGCAGTATTTT
D gene: NA; CDR3 length: 16; V gene: TRBV6-6; J gene: TRBJ2-1; clone size: once; CDR3 protein: CASSYSGRSTYNEQFF; CDR3 DNA: TGTGCCAGCAGTTACTCAGGCAGGTCCACCTACAATGAGCAGTTCTTC
D gene: TRBD2; CDR3 length: 15; V gene: TRBV6-5; J gene: TRBJ2-1; clone size: NA; CDR3 protein: CASSSSGRAYNEQFF; CDR3 DNA: TGTGCCAGCAGTTCCAGCGGGAGGGCGTACAATGAGCAGTTCTTC
D gene: NA; CDR3 length: 13; V gene: TRBV7-8; J gene: TRBJ2-7; clone size: NA; CDR3 protein: CASSGGDTDEQYF; CDR3 DNA: TGTGCCAGCAGCGGAGGAGATACCGACGAGCAGTACTTC
D gene: NA; CDR3 length: 15; V gene: TRBV6-5; J gene: TRBJ1-2; clone size: NA; CDR3 protein: CASRAGTPTFYGYTF; CDR3 DNA: TGTGCCAGCAGGGCCGGGACACCAACCTTCTATGGCTACACCTTC
D gene: NA; CDR3 length: 14; V gene: TRBV6-5; J gene: TRBJ1-2; clone size: NA; CDR3 protein: CASSRGGGYYGYTF; CDR3 DNA: TGTGCCAGCAGCCGGGGAGGGGGGTACTATGGCTACACCTTC
D gene: TRBD2; CDR3 length: 14; V gene: TRBV7-9; J gene: TRBJ2-1; clone size: NA; CDR3 protein: CASRGGLAGLEQFF; CDR3 DNA: TGTGCCAGCAGGGGTGGACTAGCGGGACTTGAGCAGTTCTTC
D gene: TRBD1; CDR3 length: 15; V gene: TRBV28; J gene: TRBJ2-7; clone size: once; CDR3 protein: CASYSTGTAVYEQYF; CDR3 DNA: TGTGCCAGCTACAGTACCGGGACAGCCGTTTACGAGCAGTACTTC
D gene: TRBD2; CDR3 length: 16; V gene: TRBV27; J gene: TRBJ2-7; clone size: NA; CDR3 protein: CASSPWTSGTSYEQYF; CDR3 DNA: TGTGCCAGCAGTCCCTGGACTAGCGGGACCTCCTACGAGCAGTACTTC
D gene: TRBD1; CDR3 length: 15; V gene: TRBV5-1; J gene: TRBJ1-4; clone size: NA; CDR3 protein: CASSSGQGTNEKLFF; CDR3 DNA: TGCGCCAGCAGCTCAGGACAGGGAACTAATGAAAAACTGTTTTTT
D gene: TRBD2; CDR3 length: 15; V gene: TRBV30; J gene: TRBJ2-7; clone size: once; CDR3 protein: CAWSVTSGRAYEQYF; CDR3 DNA: TGTGCCTGGAGTGTAACCAGCGGGAGGGCCTACGAGCAGTACTTC
D gene: NA; CDR3 length: 13; V gene: TRBV6-1; J gene: TRBJ1-1; clone size: NA; CDR3 protein: CATSDRLNTEAFF; CDR3 DNA: TGTGCCACATCTGACAGGCTGAACACTGAAGCTTTCTTT
D gene: NA; CDR3 length: 18; V gene: TRBV4-1; J gene: TRBJ2-2; clone size: NA; CDR3 protein: CASSHYGGSGRGTGELFF; CDR3 DNA: TGCGCCAGCAGCCACTATGGTGGCAGCGGACGAGGCACCGGGGAGCTGTTTTTT
D gene: NA; CDR3 length: 15; V gene: TRBV5-1; J gene: TRBJ2-7; clone size: NA; CDR3 protein: CASTSRRGSMTEQYF; CDR3 DNA: TGCGCCAGCACATCTAGAAGGGGGAGTATGACCGAGCAGTACTTC
D gene: TRBD2; CDR3 length: 15; V gene: TRBV28; J gene: TRBJ2-4; clone size: NA; CDR3 protein: CASSLGGRDKNIQYF; CDR3 DNA: TGTGCCAGCAGTTTAGGCGGGAGAGACAAAAACATTCAGTACTTC
D gene: NA; CDR3 length: 13; V gene: TRBV5-4; J gene: TRBJ2-5; clone size: NA; CDR3 protein: CASSWDSGETQYF; CDR3 DNA: TGTGCCAGCAGCTGGGACTCCGGGGAGACCCAGTACTTC